A selection of T cell receptor beta chains follows, all from one sample in a study of T cells in Graves' hyperthyroidism and ophthalmopathy. TCRdb passed the multiplex PCR reads through MiXCR, listing each CDR3 protein once. Found here are over 650,000 distinct CDR3 sequences, roughly 15% of them singletons; the top ten hold under 10%. The sequenced material came from blood. Every receptor here comes from a young man with Graves' hyperthyroidism. CDR3s include the opening cysteine and the closing phenylalanine or tryptophan. Fields, in order: CDR3 length, D gene, V gene, clone size, J gene, CDR3 protein, CDR3 DNA. The D gene is left open where the match is weak. Size is stated for part of the rows, as once, few or many counts, or as a class when the clone is expanded.

15	.	TRBV20-1	many	TRBJ1-5	CSARTGSYSNQPQHF	TGCAGTGCTAGGACGGGTAGTTATAGCAATCAGCCCCAGCATTTT
16	TRBD1	TRBV28	many	TRBJ2-3	CASSLFTGGETDTQYF	TGTGCCAGCAGTTTGTTTACAGGGGGCGAAACAGATACGCAGTATTTT
14	.	TRBV3-2	.	TRBJ2-3	CASRESGRGDTQYF	TGTGCCAGCAGGGAGAGCGGGAGGGGAGATACGCAGTATTTT
16	TRBD1	TRBV11-2	many	TRBJ2-5	CASSVGTAGVREVRYF	TGTGCCAGCAGCGTAGGGACAGCCGGAGTAAGAGAGGTCCGATACTTC
21	TRBD2	TRBV7-2	.	TRBJ2-7	CASSLAYGSSGSRPNSYEQYF	TGTGCCAGCAGCTTGGCTTACGGATCTAGCGGGAGTAGGCCAAACTCCTACGAGCAGTACTTC
15	.	TRBV12-3/TRBV12-4	.	TRBJ1-2	CASRTTGLNNYGYTF	TGTGCCAGCAGAACAACAGGGCTCAATAACTATGGCTACACCTTC
16	TRBD2	TRBV20-1	.	TRBJ2-1	CSARDSGGSSYNEQFF	TGCAGTGCTAGAGATTCGGGCGGGAGTTCCTACAATGAGCAGTTCTTC
15	TRBD1	TRBV28	many	TRBJ2-7	CASSPTGVKSYEQYF	TGTGCCAGCAGCCCCACAGGGGTCAAAAGCTACGAGCAGTACTTC
16	TRBD2	TRBV29-1	few	TRBJ2-7	CSVELLSRTSPYEQYF	TGCAGCGTTGAGCTGTTGTCAAGGACTAGCCCCTACGAGCAGTACTTC
17	TRBD2	TRBV11-2	.	TRBJ2-7	CASSLSGTKPTYYEQYF	TGTGCCAGCAGCTTGAGCGGGACTAAACCGACTTACTACGAGCAGTACTTC
14	.	TRBV6-5	.	TRBJ2-3	CASSYSFSADTQYF	TGTGCCAGCAGTTACTCCTTCAGCGCAGATACGCAGTATTTT